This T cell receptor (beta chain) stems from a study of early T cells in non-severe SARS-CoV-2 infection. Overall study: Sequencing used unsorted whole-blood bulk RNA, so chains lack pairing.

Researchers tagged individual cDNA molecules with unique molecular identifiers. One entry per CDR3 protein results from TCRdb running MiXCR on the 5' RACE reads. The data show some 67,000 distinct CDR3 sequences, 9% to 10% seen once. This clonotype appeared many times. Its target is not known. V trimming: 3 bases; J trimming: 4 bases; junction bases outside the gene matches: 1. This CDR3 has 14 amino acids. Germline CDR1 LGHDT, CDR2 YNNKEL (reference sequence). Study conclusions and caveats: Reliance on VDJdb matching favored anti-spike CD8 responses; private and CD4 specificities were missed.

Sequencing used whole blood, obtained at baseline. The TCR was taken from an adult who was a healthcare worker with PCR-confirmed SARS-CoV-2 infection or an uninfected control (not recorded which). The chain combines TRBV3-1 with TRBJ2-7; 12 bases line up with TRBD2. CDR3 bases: TGTGCCAGCAGCCAGACTAGCGGGGGATACGAGCAGTACTTC. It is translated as CASSQTSGGYEQYF.